The T cell receptor (beta chain) under discussion was sequenced for a study of T cells in localized non-small cell lung cancer. Study-level findings and limits: Sequencing covered just one tumor region, so heterogeneity cannot be ruled out.

The CDR3 extends over 12 amino acids. CDR1 is MDHEN, CDR2 SYDVKM, per germline. V gave up 7 bases and J gave up 9 bases, with 15 bases separating them. About this clone itself: What it binds is not known.

Only in-frame clones appear in the TCRdb table, and some are missing; sequencing was by immunoSEQ multiplex PCR. The sample lists about 77,000 clones, more than 70% occurring once. The clonotype comes from a woman between 40 and 69 years old with stage I squamous cell lung carcinoma. The source was peripheral blood, collected before any cancer treatment. The rearrangement links TRBV28 to TRBJ1-1; D gene uncertain. This CDR3 reads CASNQEGPQAFF. The CDR3 DNA reads TGTGCCAGCAACCAAGAAGGTCCCCAAGCTTTCTTT.